Listed below are T cell receptor beta chains from one sample, sequenced in a study of blood T cell repertoires in COVID-19. The table came from immunoSEQ multiplex PCR; TCRdb's copy has only in-frame clones and leaves some out. Of around 290,000 clones in the sample, roughly nine tenths were seen once. The sequenced sample was peripheral blood. Every receptor here comes from a woman aged 25 to 45 with COVID-19, enrolled during active disease. Both conserved end residues are part of each CDR3. The D gene is left open where the match is weak. Size tells how often a clone was seen (once, few, many) or the class of an expanded clone, and some rows leave it out.

j_call v_call d_call clone_size cdr3_aa cdr3_nt
TRBJ2-1 TRBV29-1 TRBD2 - CSVVGGGKTAYNEQFF TGCAGCGTTGTCGGGGGGGGAAAGACGGCCTACAATGAGCAGTTCTTC
TRBJ2-7 TRBV24-1 TRBD1 - CATSDSGQGSLHEQYF TGTGCCACCAGTGATTCCGGACAGGGATCCCTCCACGAGCAGTACTTC
TRBJ1-1 TRBV14 - - CASSQVGAYTEAFF TGTGCCAGCAGCCAAGTTGGGGCTTACACTGAAGCTTTCTTT
TRBJ2-7 TRBV6-5 - - CASKSPVAYEQYF TGTGCCAGCAAGTCCCCGGTTGCCTACGAGCAGTACTTC
TRBJ1-1 TRBV19 TRBD1 - CASSYRGNTEAFF TGTGCCAGCTCCTACAGGGGAAACACTGAAGCTTTCTTT
TRBJ1-5 TRBV5-1 TRBD1 - CASSTGTGDGEPQHF TGCGCCAGCAGCACGGGGACAGGGGACGGGGAGCCCCAGCATTTT
TRBJ2-1 TRBV5-8 TRBD1 - CASSPARQGVNEQFF TGTGCCAGCAGCCCCGCGCGACAGGGAGTCAATGAGCAGTTCTTC
TRBJ1-6 TRBV5-4 - - CASSLALGGFNSPLHF TGTGCCAGCAGCTTAGCTCTAGGGGGTTTTAATTCACCCCTCCACTTT
TRBJ1-2 TRBV2 TRBD1 - CASSEARGQGDGYTF TGTGCCAGCAGTGAAGCGCGCGGACAGGGAGACGGCTACACCTTC
TRBJ2-7 TRBV10-3 TRBD1 - CAISWDRSSYEQYF TGTGCCATCAGTTGGGACAGGAGCTCCTACGAGCAGTACTTC
TRBJ1-5 TRBV30 - - CAWSVEGGAQHF TGTGCCTGGAGTGTAGAGGGGGGGGCCCAGCATTTT
TRBJ1-3 TRBV15 TRBD1 - CATSDRQGSGNTIYF TGTGCCACCAGCGATAGACAGGGAAGCGGAAACACCATATATTTT
TRBJ2-5 TRBV14 - - CASSQVSPRPTQETQYF TGTGCCAGCAGCCAAGTTTCGCCCAGGCCCACCCAAGAGACCCAGTACTTC
TRBJ1-1 TRBV10-1 - - CASKGRGGTEAFF TGCGCCAGCAAGGGCAGGGGAGGGACTGAAGCTTTCTTT
TRBJ1-2 TRBV18 - - CASSPGHDYGYTF TGTGCCAGCTCCCCGGGACATGACTATGGCTACACCTTC
TRBJ2-2 TRBV5-1 TRBD2 - CASSFLAGANTGELFF TGCGCCAGCAGCTTCCTAGCGGGAGCGAACACCGGGGAGCTGTTTTTT
TRBJ2-7 TRBV9 TRBD2 - CASSKGLAGAYEQYF TGTGCCAGCAGCAAGGGACTAGCGGGAGCCTACGAGCAGTACTTC
TRBJ2-7 TRBV25-1 - - CASSDSTGSYEQYF TGTGCCAGCAGTGACTCGACAGGCTCCTACGAGCAGTACTTC
TRBJ1-1 TRBV27 - - CASSLGGGGTEAFF TGTGCCAGCAGTTTAGGAGGAGGCGGAACTGAAGCTTTCTTT
TRBJ2-7 TRBV29-1 TRBD2 once CSVEVAGGGGEQYF TGCAGCGTTGAGGTAGCGGGAGGGGGTGGCGAGCAGTACTTC
TRBJ1-1 TRBV6-6 - - CASSSATEYMNTEAFF TGTGCCAGCAGTTCCGCGACGGAGTACATGAACACTGAAGCTTTCTTT
TRBJ1-1 TRBV30 - - CAWTGLGTEAFF TGTGCCTGGACAGGGTTGGGCACTGAAGCTTTCTTT
TRBJ1-4 TRBV6-6 - - CASSYSPGMVEKLFF TGTGCCAGCAGTTACTCGCCAGGGATGGTTGAAAAACTGTTTTTT
TRBJ1-5 TRBV5-5 TRBD1 - CASSPTGPNQPQHF TGTGCCAGCAGCCCGACAGGGCCCAACCAGCCCCAGCATTTT
TRBJ1-1 TRBV13 - - CASSWGQGWGNTEAFF TGTGCCAGCAGCTGGGGGCAGGGGTGGGGTAACACTGAAGCTTTCTTT
TRBJ2-7 TRBV29-1 TRBD2 few CSVSGLADEQYF TGCAGCGTCTCGGGACTAGCGGACGAGCAGTACTTC
TRBJ1-2 TRBV5-1 - - CASSPELDSGGYTF TGCGCCAGCAGCCCGGAATTAGACAGTGGTGGCTACACCTTC
TRBJ1-1 TRBV11-2 TRBD1 - CASRSTGEGTEAFF TGTGCCAGCAGATCGACAGGGGAGGGCACTGAAGCTTTCTTT
TRBJ1-2 TRBV28 - - CASSSTGSPTDGYTF TGTGCCAGCAGTTCAACGGGGTCACCCACCGATGGCTACACCTTC
TRBJ2-2 TRBV6-6 TRBD1 - CASSYPGQAEELFF TGTGCCAGCAGTTACCCCGGACAGGCCGAGGAGCTGTTTTTT
TRBJ2-3 TRBV13 - - CASSTRTASTDTQYF TGTGCCAGCAGCACTAGGACAGCTAGCACAGATACGCAGTATTTT
TRBJ2-7 TRBV3-1/TRBV3-2 - - CASSQGQSEQYF TGTGCCAGCAGCCAAGGACAATCCGAGCAGTACTTC
TRBJ1-6 TRBV5-4 TRBD1 - CASSYGQGRNSPLHF TGTGCCAGCAGCTACGGACAGGGACGTAATTCACCCCTCCACTTT
TRBJ2-3 TRBV5-6 TRBD1 - CASSADRGRTDTQYF TGTGCCAGCAGTGCGGACAGGGGGCGGACAGATACGCAGTATTTT
TRBJ2-1 TRBV14 TRBD2 - CASSQVAGASYNEQFF TGTGCCAGCAGCCAAGTAGCGGGAGCATCCTACAATGAGCAGTTCTTC
TRBJ2-7 TRBV2 TRBD2 once CASRVGLAVYDEQYF TGTGCCAGCAGGGTGGGACTAGCAGTCTACGACGAGCAGTACTTC
TRBJ1-4 TRBV2 - - CASSEAVTSGEKLFF TGTGCCAGCAGTGAAGCCGTTACCTCCGGGGAAAAACTGTTTTTT
TRBJ2-1 TRBV3-1/TRBV3-2 TRBD2 - CASSQVYSGTSGRGEQFF TGTGCCAGCAGCCAAGTTTATTCCGGGACTAGCGGGAGAGGAGAGCAGTTCTTC
TRBJ2-2 TRBV11-2 - - CASTASRQGNTGELFF TGTGCCAGCACCGCGAGTAGGCAGGGGAACACCGGGGAGCTGTTTTTT
TRBJ2-7 TRBV4-2 TRBD1 - CASSQGQGSYEQYF TGTGCCAGCAGCCAAGGACAGGGGTCCTACGAGCAGTACTTC
TRBJ2-5 TRBV2 - - CASSEMRGASQETQYF TGTGCCAGCAGTGAAATGCGCGGAGCTAGCCAAGAGACCCAGTACTTC
TRBJ1-4 TRBV12-5 - - CASGLGLDEKLFF TGTGCTAGTGGTTTGGGACTAGACGAAAAACTGTTTTTT
TRBJ1-5 TRBV27 - - CASSLSSGNGNQPQHF TGTGCCAGCAGTTTAAGCTCGGGGAACGGCAATCAGCCCCAGCATTTT
TRBJ1-6 TRBV5-4 TRBD1 - CASSLDRDSPLHF TGTGCCAGCAGCCTGGACAGGGATTCACCCCTCCACTTT
TRBJ2-4 TRBV18 - - CASSPPVLAKNIQYF TGTGCCAGCTCACCGCCGGTACTAGCCAAAAACATTCAGTACTTC
TRBJ1-2 TRBV5-1 - - CASSPIQGRDGYTF TGCGCCAGCAGTCCGATACAGGGTAGAGATGGCTACACCTTC
TRBJ2-5 TRBV21-1 - - CASSKPQINTETQYF TGTGCCAGCAGCAAACCACAGATTAACACAGAGACCCAGTACTTC
TRBJ1-3 TRBV15 - - CATRGGAASSGNTIYF TGTGCCACCAGGGGAGGGGCGGCAAGCTCTGGAAACACCATATATTTT
TRBJ2-3 TRBV19 TRBD1 - CASSTQGASTDTQYF TGTGCCAGTAGTACCCAGGGGGCTAGCACAGATACGCAGTATTTT
TRBJ2-7 TRBV7-8 TRBD2 - CASSLEAGGREQYF TGTGCCAGCAGCTTAGAAGCGGGAGGGCGCGAGCAGTACTTC